This entry lists 31 T cell receptor beta chains sequenced from one sample in a study of CD8+CD57+ T cells in acquired aplastic anemia. CDR3 and TCR beta VDJ profiling relied on a genomic DNA template. TCRdb re-derived calls from the reads in MiXCR, one entry per CDR3 protein. Among about 250,000 distinct CDR3 sequences listed, around 45% were seen once. Those patients picked for sequencing had displayed CD8+CD57+ cell expansion on flow cytometry. Sequenced: sorted CD4+, CD8+, or CD8+CD57+ T cells (not recorded which) from PBMCs. The receptors stem from a human donor with aplastic anemia.

The table lists this clonotype with many counts. The CDR3 coding sequence is TGTGCCAGCAGCCTCGGTAGGGAGCTGTTTTTT. It translates to CASSLGRELFF. The chain couples TRBV14 to TRBJ2-2; D is unresolved. CDR1 and CDR2 from the germline V gene are SGHDN and FVKESK. The germline V and J ends were trimmed by 4 bases and 9 bases, with 6 bases remaining between them. CDR3 length: 11 amino acids.

With regard to this clonotype: A read error may explain this, as a much larger clone is one base away. The chain is built from TRBV6-1 and TRBJ1-5, with TRBD1 matching 7 bases. Germline V lookup: CDR1 MNHNS, CDR2 SASEGT. The CDR3 runs to 15 residues. CDR3 loop: CASSEVRQGNRPQHF. Written as DNA, the CDR3 is TGTGCCAGCAGTGAAGTGCGACAGGGCAATCGGCCCCAGCATTTT.

This clonotype was seen repeatedly, ten times or more. The chain recombines TRBV7-9 with TRBJ2-5; TRBD2 agrees at 8 bases. This CDR3 region has 17 residues. The germline gives CDR1 SEHNR, CDR2 FQNEAQ (reference sequence). Germline trimming cut 4 bases from V and 9 bases from J; bases unmatched to any gene: 19. CDR3 amino acids: CASSSNRGGALLTSQYF. CDR3 bases: TGTGCCAGCAGCTCGAATCGGGGGGGAGCGTTACTCACTTCCCAGTACTTC. The whole variable domain, remainder taken from reference TRBV7-9 and TRBJ2-5, is DTGVSQNPRHKITKRGQNVTFRCDPISEHNRLYWYRQTLGQGPEFLTYFQNEAQLEKSRLLSDRFSAERPKGSFSTLEIQRTEQGDSAMYLCASSSNRGGALLTSQYFGPGTRLLVL.

This clonotype was counted ten times or more. V gene TRBV19 combines with J gene TRBJ2-2; 7 bases fit TRBD1. Germline CDR1 LNHDA, CDR2 SQIVND (reference sequence). With 8 bases clipped from V and 0 bases from J, the junction kept 3 bases outside the gene matches. This CDR3 is built from 14 residues. In nucleotides, the CDR3 is TGTGCCAGTGTGGACAGGACGAACACCGGGGAGCTGTTTTTT. Its protein product is CASVDRTNTGELFF.

The chain employs TRBV7-9 and TRBJ1-1; the match to TRBD1 covers 9 bases. Unmatched junction bases numbered 3, after V lost 6 bases and J lost 4 bases. The CDR3 has 13 residues. Per the germline V gene, CDR1 is SEHNR and CDR2 is FQNEAQ (reference sequence). Here the CDR3 DNA reads TGTGCCAGCAGAGGGGACAGGGTCACTGAAGCTTTCTTT. This sequence encodes CASRGDRVTEAFF.

This clonotype was seen only once. V is TRBV7-9 and J is TRBJ2-5; perhaps TRBD2 as D (5 bases). Germline V lookup: CDR1 SEHNR, CDR2 FQNEAQ (reference sequence). The CDR3 runs 15 residues. The ends were cut back, 2 bases at V and 4 bases at J, with 14 bases in the middle. The CDR3 DNA sequence: TGTGCCAGCAGCTTAATGTCCGGGATTGGAGAGACCCAGTACTTC. This encodes CASSLMSGIGETQYF. Full variable domain (rest looked up from reference TRBV7-9 and TRBJ2-5): DTGVSQNPRHKITKRGQNVTFRCDPISEHNRLYWYRQTLGQGPEFLTYFQNEAQLEKSRLLSDRFSAERPKGSFSTLEIQRTEQGDSAMYLCASSLMSGIGETQYFGPGTRLLVL.

This chain joins TRBV2 and TRBJ1-2; possibly TRBD1 for D (6 bases). V was trimmed by 5 bases and J by 4 bases, leaving 17 bases between them. Per germline, CDR1 SNHLY and CDR2 FYNNEI. The length of the CDR3 is 15 residues. The CDR3 bases are TGTGCCAGCAGTTTTCGGGGGGCACGGGGCTATGGCTACACCTTC. It codes for CASSFRGARGYGYTF. Filled out from reference TRBV2 and TRBJ1-2, the complete variable domain reads EPEVTQTPSHQVTQMGQEVILRCVPISNHLYFYWYRQILGQKVEFLVSFYNNEISEKSEIFDDQFSVERPDGSNFTLKIRSTKLEDSAMYFCASSFRGARGYGYTFGSGTRLTVV.

The rearrangement uses TRBV10-3 and TRBJ2-5; D uncertain. Germline V gives CDR1 ENHRY, CDR2 SYGVKD. The CDR3 totals 15 residues. Trimming stripped 4 bases from V and 1 base from J, with 13 bases between. DNA for the CDR3: TGTGCCATCAGTGCACGTGGTCTGACCCAAGAGACCCAGTACTTC. Residues: CAISARGLTQETQYF.

The sample holds many counts of this clonotype. The chain uses TRBV7-9 and TRBJ2-1; 14 positions match TRBD2. This CDR3 region has 20 residues. V lost 4 bases and J lost 1; bases outside the gene matches: 12. Germline V gives CDR1 SEHNR, CDR2 FQNEAQ (reference sequence). In DNA, the CDR3 is TGTGCCAGCAGCTGGAAACCGGGACTAGCGGGGGCCGGTTCCTACAATGAGCAGTTCTTC. This encodes CASSWKPGLAGAGSYNEQFF.

This clonotype was seen repeatedly, ten times or more. J is TRBJ1-5 and V is TRBV2; D is perhaps TRBD1 (5 bases). V was cut by 5 bases and J by 4 bases, with 12 bases left in between. The V gene's germline CDR1 is SNHLY and CDR2 FYNNEI. CDR3 size: 14 residues. For the CDR3, the DNA is TGTGCCAGCAGTACAGGACGGTATAATCAGCCCCAGCATTTT. It encodes CASSTGRYNQPQHF.

The chain joins TRBV11-2 to TRBJ1-6; 9 positions match TRBD1. CDR3 length: 17 amino acids. CDR1 SGHAT and CDR2 FQNNGV come from the germline V gene. V dropped 1 base and J dropped 6; count of bases not matched to a gene: 7. As DNA, the CDR3 is TGTGCCAGCAGCTTAGCGCGGGGACAGGGTAGTAATTCACCCCTCCACTTT. Translating it yields CASSLARGQGSNSPLHF.

The rearrangement joins TRBV30 to TRBJ2-7; D is unresolved. Trimming shortened V by 0 bases and J by 3 bases, and 9 bases separated the two germline ends. CDR1 is GTSNPN, CDR2 SVGIG, per germline (reference sequence). CDR3 length: 13 amino acids. CDR3 coding DNA: TGTGCCTGGAGTGTGCCCCTTTTCTACGAGCAGTACTTC. Amino acids: CAWSVPLFYEQYF.

In this sample, this clonotype turned up many times. The rearrangement links TRBV10-3 to TRBJ1-2; D perhaps matches TRBD1 (6 bases). The CDR3 is 15 amino acids. V was cut by 4 bases and J by 7 bases, with 19 bases left in between. Looked up from germline, CDR1 is ENHRY and CDR2 is SYGVKD. CDR3 region: CAISGIDRRYGGYTF. The DNA for the CDR3 is TGTGCCATCAGTGGGATAGACAGGAGATATGGTGGCTACACCTTC.

In the case of this clonotype: At one end the junction does not follow the germline gene, possibly because of a read error. The genes are TRBV5-1 and TRBJ2-2, with TRBD2 matching 7 bases. The CDR3 consists of 12 residues. CDR1 and CDR2 (germline): SGHRS, YFSETQ. Written as DNA, the CDR3 is TGTGCCAGCAGCCTAGCGGCCGGGGAGCTGTTTTTT. This gives the protein CASSLAAGELFF.

V and J are TRBV6-6 and TRBJ1-1; 7 bases map to TRBD1. V lost 5 bases, J lost 8 bases, and 11 bases stayed unmatched. CDR1 and CDR2 from the germline V gene are MNHNY and SVGAGI (reference sequence). This CDR3 has 14 residues. CDR3 coding DNA: TGTGCCAGCAGTACGAAATCAACAGGGGAGGAAGCTTTCTTT. Protein sequence: CASSTKSTGEEAFF.

As for this clonotype: A junction end diverges from the germline sequence, so it may reflect a read error. The CDR3 DNA reads TGCGCCAGCAGCCAAAGCGGGGGGGCCGGTGAGACCCAGTACTTC. It yields the protein CASSQSGGAGETQYF. The gene calls are TRBV25-1 and TRBJ2-5; 10 positions agree with TRBD2. From germline, CDR1 is MGHDK and CDR2 SYGVNS. The CDR3 is made up of 15 amino acids.

In this sample, this clonotype turned up many times. V usage is TRBV2 and J usage is TRBJ1-2; TRBD1 is a possible D gene (5 bases). The CDR3 spans 13 residues. Deletions cut 11 bases from V and 6 bases from J, with 19 bases between. Germline V CDR1 and CDR2: SNHLY, FYNNEI. The DNA of the CDR3 is TGTGCCGCGCCGGTATATGGGGGAAATGGCTACACCTTC. Its protein is CAAPVYGGNGYTF.

This clonotype was recorded at least ten times. The CDR3 nucleotides are TGTGCCAGCAGTTACGACAGCAGCTCCTACGAGCAGTACTTC. It specifies CASSYDSSSYEQYF. The chain carries TRBV6-5 and TRBJ2-7, with D possibly TRBD1 on 5 matching bases. Germline loops: CDR1 MNHEY, CDR2 SVGAGI. This CDR3 region has 14 residues. Deletions cut 2 bases from V and 0 bases from J, with 8 bases between.

This clonotype was counted a few times. The chain has TRBV30 and TRBJ2-1; D possibly corresponds to TRBD1 (5 bases). The V and J ends lost 4 bases and 0 bases respectively, with 10 bases between them. This CDR3 comprises 14 residues. Per germline, CDR1 GTSNPN and CDR2 SVGIG (reference sequence). CDR3 protein: CAWIGQSSYNEQFF. CDR3 DNA: TGTGCCTGGATTGGACAAAGCTCCTACAATGAGCAGTTCTTC.

The V gene is TRBV10-1, the J gene TRBJ2-2; unclear D gene. CDR1 is WNHNN, CDR2 SYGVQD, per germline (reference sequence). V lost 0 bases and J lost 17, with 1 base in between. The CDR3 runs 8 residues. CDR3 in DNA: TGCGCCAGCAGTGAGTCCTTTTTT. Translation: CASSESFF.

This clonotype was seen repeatedly, ten times or more. J is TRBJ2-3 and V is TRBV5-1; no clear D gene. V lost 4 bases, J lost 6 bases, and 15 bases lay in between. The CDR3 is made up of 14 amino acids. CDR1 is SGHRS, CDR2 YFSETQ, per germline. CDR3 sequence reads: CASSPSGPGDTQYF. In nucleotides, the CDR3 is TGCGCCAGCAGCCCCAGTGGCCCCGGGGATACGCAGTATTTT.

V gene TRBV29-1 combines with J gene TRBJ2-5; 8 bases match TRBD1. Trimming at V came to 6 bases and at J to 3 bases, leaving 3 bases not matched to a gene. CDR1 SQVTM and CDR2 ANQGSEA come from the germline V gene. CDR3 length equals 12 residues. The CDR3 loop reads CSVQGAEETQYF. The DNA of the CDR3 is TGCAGCGTCCAGGGGGCGGAAGAGACCCAGTACTTC.

The chain joins TRBV20-1 to TRBJ1-1, with D maybe TRBD1 (6 bases). Germline V CDR1 and CDR2: DFQATT, SNEGSKA (reference sequence). The V gene lost 6 bases and the J gene lost 3 bases, with 20 bases spanning the gap. The CDR3 consists of 15 residues. CDR3 region: CSAPPIPGAYTEAFF. The CDR3 nucleotides read TGCAGTGCACCACCTATACCGGGGGCGTACACTGAAGCTTTCTTT.

Many counts were recorded for this clonotype. As DNA, the CDR3 is TGCGCCAGCAGCCAAGCGGAGGGGATGAACACTGAAGCTTTCTTT. Translating gives CASSQAEGMNTEAFF. The rearrangement uses TRBV4-1 and TRBJ1-1; weak D call: TRBD1 (5 bases). CDR3 length equals 15 residues. V dropped 1 base and J dropped 0 bases, with 9 bases sitting between them. Per germline, CDR1 MGHRA and CDR2 YSYEKL.

For this clonotype: A junction boundary mismatches the germline segment, possibly from a read error. V gene TRBV10-1 combines with J gene TRBJ2-7; 10 nucleotides align to TRBD1. CDR1 is WNHNN and CDR2 is SYGVQD in the germline V gene (reference sequence). The CDR3 runs 15 residues. CDR3 bases: TGTGCCAGCAGCCTTTCCGGACAGGGGGCCTACGAGCAGTACTTC. This gives the protein CASSLSGQGAYEQYF.

Comment on this clonotype: The junction and the germline gene differ at one end; a read error may be behind it. The CDR3 nucleotides read TGTGCCAGCAGTGAGAGTAGCGGGGGATACAATGAGCAGTCCTTC. This translates into CASSESSGGYNEQSF. This chain uses TRBV25-1 with TRBJ2-1; 9 bases line up with TRBD2. The CDR3 runs to 15 residues. CDR1 and CDR2 from the germline V gene are MGHDK and SYGVNS. Together with reference TRBV25-1 and TRBJ2-1, the CDR3 gives the full variable domain: EADIYQTPRYLVIGTGKKITLECSQTMGHDKMYWYQQDPGMELHLIHYSYGVNSTEKGDLSSESTVSRIRTEHFPLTLESARPSHTSQYLCASSESSGGYNEQSFGPGTRLTVL.

This clonotype has just a few counts. The chain carries TRBV6-5 and TRBJ2-7; 11 bases map to TRBD1. Germline V gene lookup returns CDR1 MNHEY and CDR2 SVGAGI. The CDR3 runs 15 residues. Losses at the gene ends were 4 bases for V and 4 bases for J; bases not matched to a gene: 6. The CDR3 bases are TGTGCCAGCAGTTTCAAGGGACAGGGGGTGTACGAGCAGTACTTC. This gives the protein CASSFKGQGVYEQYF.

This clonotype was seen repeatedly, ten times or more. The chain recombines TRBV25-1 with TRBJ2-7; the D call may be TRBD1 or TRBD2 (7 bases each). Trimming left V 6 bases short and J 7 bases short, with 25 bases between. The V gene's germline CDR1 is MGHDK and CDR2 SYGVNS. The CDR3 is 16 amino acids. DNA for the CDR3: TGTGCCAGCAGGGGGATTAAAGGGAGGGGGCTGGAGGAGCAGTACTTC. It encodes CASRGIKGRGLEEQYF.

There are many counts of this clonotype. The rearrangement uses TRBV19 and TRBJ2-7; 8 nucleotides agree with TRBD2. The germline gives CDR1 LNHDA, CDR2 SQIVND (reference sequence). The CDR3 loop spans 14 amino acids. The J segment lost 1 base and the V segment lost 5 bases, leaving 4 bases of the junction unmatched. CDR3 region: CASSPAGVSYEQYF. CDR3 nucleotides: TGTGCCAGTAGTCCAGCGGGGGTTTCCTACGAGCAGTACTTC.

The sample holds a few counts of this clonotype. The rearrangement uses TRBV2 and TRBJ2-2; D is unclear. The germline gives CDR1 SNHLY, CDR2 FYNNEI. V was pared by 2 bases and J by 7 bases, with 11 bases between. The CDR3 is 14 amino acids. The CDR3 nucleotides read TGTGCCAGCAGTGAAACAGTTACCGGCGGGGAGCTGTTTTTT. It specifies CASSETVTGGELFF.

The chain couples TRBV7-3 to TRBJ2-2; TRBD2 matches 7 bases. Germline V gene data show CDR1 as SGHTA and CDR2 as FQGTGA. There are 16 residues in the CDR3. Unmatched junction bases numbered 3, after V lost 2 bases and J lost 0 bases. DNA for the CDR3: TGTGCCAGCAGCTTAGCGGGAGCCACGAACACCGGGGAGCTGTTTTTT. It encodes CASSLAGATNTGELFF.